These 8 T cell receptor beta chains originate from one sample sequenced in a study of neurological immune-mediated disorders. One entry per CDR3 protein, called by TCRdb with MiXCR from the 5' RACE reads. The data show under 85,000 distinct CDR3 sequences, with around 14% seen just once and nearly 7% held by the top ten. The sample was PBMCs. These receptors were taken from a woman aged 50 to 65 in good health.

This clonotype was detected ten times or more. CDR3 nucleotide sequence: TGTGCCAGCAGCCAGCCGACAGGGGGAAACACTGAAGCTTTCTTT. Translating gives CASSQPTGGNTEAFF. The genes are TRBV3-1 and TRBJ1-1; 9 nucleotides line up with TRBD1. This CDR3 is built from 15 residues. V lost 3 bases, J lost 2 bases, and 4 bases stayed unmatched. Germline CDR1 is LGHDT and CDR2 is YNNKEL (reference sequence).

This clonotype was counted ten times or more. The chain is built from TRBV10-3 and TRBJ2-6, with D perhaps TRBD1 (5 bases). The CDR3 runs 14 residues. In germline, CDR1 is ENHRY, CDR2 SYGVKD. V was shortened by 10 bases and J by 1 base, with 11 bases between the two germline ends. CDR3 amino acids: CATKGSSGANVLTF. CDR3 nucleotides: TGTGCCACCAAGGGGTCTTCTGGGGCCAACGTCCTGACTTTC.

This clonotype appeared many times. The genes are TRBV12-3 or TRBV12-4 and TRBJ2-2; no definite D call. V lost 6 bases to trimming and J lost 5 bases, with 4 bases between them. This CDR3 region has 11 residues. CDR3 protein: CASRWTGELFF. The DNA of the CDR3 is TGTGCCAGCAGGTGGACCGGGGAGCTGTTTTTT.

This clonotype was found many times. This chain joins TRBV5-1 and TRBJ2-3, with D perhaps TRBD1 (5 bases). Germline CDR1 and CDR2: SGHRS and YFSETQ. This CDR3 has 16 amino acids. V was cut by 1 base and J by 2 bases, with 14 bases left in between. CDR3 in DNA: TGCGCCAGCAGCTTGCAAGGGGCAGAGGACACAGATACGCAGTATTTT. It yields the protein CASSLQGAEDTDTQYF.

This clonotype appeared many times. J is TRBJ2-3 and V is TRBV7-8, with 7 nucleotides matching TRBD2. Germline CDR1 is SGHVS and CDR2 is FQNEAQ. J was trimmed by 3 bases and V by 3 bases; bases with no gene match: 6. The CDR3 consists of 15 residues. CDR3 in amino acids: CASSLGGSLTDTQYF. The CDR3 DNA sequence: TGTGCCAGCAGCTTGGGCGGGAGCCTTACAGATACGCAGTATTTT. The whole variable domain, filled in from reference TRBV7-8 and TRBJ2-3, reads GAGVSQSPRYKVAKRGQDVALRCDPISGHVSLFWYQQALGQGPEFLTYFQNEAQLDKSGLPSDRFFAERPEGSVSTLKIQRTQQEDSAVYLCASSLGGSLTDTQYFGPGTRLTVL.

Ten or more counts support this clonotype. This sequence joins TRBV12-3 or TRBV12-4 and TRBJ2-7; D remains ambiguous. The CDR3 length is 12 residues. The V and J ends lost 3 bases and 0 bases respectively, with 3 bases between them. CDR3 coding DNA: TGTGCCAGCAGTTTTGGCTCCTACGAGCAGTACTTC. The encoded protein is CASSFGSYEQYF.

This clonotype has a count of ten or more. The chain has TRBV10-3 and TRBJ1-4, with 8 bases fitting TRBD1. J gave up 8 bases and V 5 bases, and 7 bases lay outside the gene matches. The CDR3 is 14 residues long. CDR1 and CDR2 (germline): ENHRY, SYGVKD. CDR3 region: CAISSQTGAEKLFF. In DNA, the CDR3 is TGTGCCATCAGTTCTCAGACAGGGGCGGAAAAACTGTTTTTT.

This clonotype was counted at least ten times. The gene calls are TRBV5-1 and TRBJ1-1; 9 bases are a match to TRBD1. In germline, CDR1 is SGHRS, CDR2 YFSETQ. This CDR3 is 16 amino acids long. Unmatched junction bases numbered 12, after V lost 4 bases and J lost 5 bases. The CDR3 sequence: CASSGNRGPSFTEAFF. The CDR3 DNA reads TGCGCCAGCAGCGGAAACAGGGGGCCCTCTTTTACTGAAGCTTTCTTT.